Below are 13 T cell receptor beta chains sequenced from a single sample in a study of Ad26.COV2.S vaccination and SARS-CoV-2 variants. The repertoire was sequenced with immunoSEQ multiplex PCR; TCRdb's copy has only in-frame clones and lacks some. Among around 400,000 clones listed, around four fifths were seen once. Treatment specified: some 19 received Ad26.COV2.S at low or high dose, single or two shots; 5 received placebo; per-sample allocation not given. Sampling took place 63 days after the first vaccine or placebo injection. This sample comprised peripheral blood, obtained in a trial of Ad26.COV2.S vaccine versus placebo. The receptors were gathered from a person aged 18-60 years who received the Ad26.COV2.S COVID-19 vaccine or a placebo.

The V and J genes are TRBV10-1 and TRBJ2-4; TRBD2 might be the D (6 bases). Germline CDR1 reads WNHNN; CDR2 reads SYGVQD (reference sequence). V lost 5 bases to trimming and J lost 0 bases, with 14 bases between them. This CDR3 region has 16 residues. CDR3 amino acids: CASSPRQRVAKNIQYF. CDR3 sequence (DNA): TGCGCCAGCAGTCCTCGACAGCGGGTAGCCAAAAACATTCAGTACTTC.

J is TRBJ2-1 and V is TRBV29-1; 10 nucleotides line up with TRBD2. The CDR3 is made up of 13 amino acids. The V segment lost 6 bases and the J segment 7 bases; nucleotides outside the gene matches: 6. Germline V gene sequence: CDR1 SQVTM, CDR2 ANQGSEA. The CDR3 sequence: CSVKRGGGNEQFF. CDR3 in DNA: TGCAGCGTAAAGCGGGGGGGCGGAAATGAGCAGTTCTTC.

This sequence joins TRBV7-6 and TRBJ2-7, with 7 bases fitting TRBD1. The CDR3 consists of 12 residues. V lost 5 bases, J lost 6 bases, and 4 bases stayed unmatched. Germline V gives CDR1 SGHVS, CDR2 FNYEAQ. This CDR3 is CASSPQGTEQYF. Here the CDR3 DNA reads TGTGCCAGCAGCCCACAGGGGACCGAGCAGTACTTC.

CDR3 coding DNA: TGTGCCAGCAGCTTGGAGGGTAGAGACACAGATACGCAGTATTTT. Encoded protein: CASSLEGRDTDTQYF. The chain has TRBV5-8 and TRBJ2-3; no clear D gene. The CDR3 loop spans 15 amino acids. Between the trimmed V and J ends, which lost 0 bases and 2 bases, there was a span of 10 bases. Germline V gene sequence: CDR1 SGHTS, CDR2 YDEGEE.

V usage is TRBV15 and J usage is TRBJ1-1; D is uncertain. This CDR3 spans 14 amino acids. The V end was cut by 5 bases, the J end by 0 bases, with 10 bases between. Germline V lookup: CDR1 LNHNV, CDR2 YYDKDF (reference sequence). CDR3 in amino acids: CATSETLMNTEAFF. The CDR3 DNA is TGTGCCACCAGCGAGACACTAATGAACACTGAAGCTTTCTTT.

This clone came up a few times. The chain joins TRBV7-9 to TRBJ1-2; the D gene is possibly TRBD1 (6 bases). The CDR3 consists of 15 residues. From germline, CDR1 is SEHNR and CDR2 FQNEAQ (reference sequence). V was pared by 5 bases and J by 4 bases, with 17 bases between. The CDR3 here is CASSIGQTTIYGYTF. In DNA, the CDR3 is TGTGCCAGCAGCATAGGACAGACGACGATCTATGGCTACACCTTC.

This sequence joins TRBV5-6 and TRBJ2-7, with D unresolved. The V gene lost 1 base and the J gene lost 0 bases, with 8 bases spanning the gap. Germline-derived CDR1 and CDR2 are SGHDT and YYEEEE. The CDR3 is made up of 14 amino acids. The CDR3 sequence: CASSLLGSSYEQYF. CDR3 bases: TGTGCCAGCAGCTTGTTGGGCAGCTCCTACGAGCAGTACTTC.

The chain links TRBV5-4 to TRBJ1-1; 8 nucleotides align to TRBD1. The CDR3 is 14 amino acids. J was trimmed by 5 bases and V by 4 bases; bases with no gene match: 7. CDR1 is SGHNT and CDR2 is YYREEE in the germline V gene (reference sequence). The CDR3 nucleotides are TGTGCCAGCAGCCCCGGACAGGGAAGGACTGAAGCTTTCTTT. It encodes CASSPGQGRTEAFF.

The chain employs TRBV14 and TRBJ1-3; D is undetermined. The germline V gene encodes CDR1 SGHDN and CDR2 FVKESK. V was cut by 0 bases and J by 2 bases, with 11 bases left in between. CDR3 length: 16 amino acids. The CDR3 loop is CASSQDRYVTGNTIYF. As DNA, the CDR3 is TGTGCCAGCAGCCAAGATCGGTACGTGACTGGAAACACCATATATTTT.

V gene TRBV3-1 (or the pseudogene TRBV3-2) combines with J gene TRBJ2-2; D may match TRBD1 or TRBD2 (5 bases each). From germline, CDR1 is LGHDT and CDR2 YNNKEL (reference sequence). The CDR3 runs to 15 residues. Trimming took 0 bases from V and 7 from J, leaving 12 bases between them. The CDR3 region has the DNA TGTGCCAGCAGCCAAGAGGGTCGGGGCTACGGGGAGCTGTTTTTT. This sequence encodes CASSQEGRGYGELFF.

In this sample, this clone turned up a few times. Here the CDR3 DNA reads TGTGCCTGGGCTTTAGTAGGGGGAGACACCATATATTTT. Protein: CAWALVGGDTIYF. V is TRBV30 and J is TRBJ1-3, with a weak D call TRBD1 (6 bases). CDR3 size: 13 residues. The V end lost 5 bases, the J end lost 8 bases, and 16 bases lay between the germline ends. Germline-derived CDR1 and CDR2 are GTSNPN and SVGIG (reference sequence).

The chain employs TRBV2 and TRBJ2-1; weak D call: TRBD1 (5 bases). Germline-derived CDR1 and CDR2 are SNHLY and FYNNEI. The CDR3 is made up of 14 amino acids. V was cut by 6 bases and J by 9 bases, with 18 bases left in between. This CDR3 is CASRLVNQGLEQFF. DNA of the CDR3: TGTGCCAGCAGGCTTGTCAATCAGGGCCTTGAGCAGTTCTTC.

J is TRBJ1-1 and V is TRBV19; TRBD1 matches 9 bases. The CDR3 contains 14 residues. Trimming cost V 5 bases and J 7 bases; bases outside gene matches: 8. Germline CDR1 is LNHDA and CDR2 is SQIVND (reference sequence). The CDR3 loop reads CASSRLTGGIEAFF. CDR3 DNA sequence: TGTGCCAGTAGTCGTTTGACAGGGGGAATTGAAGCTTTCTTT. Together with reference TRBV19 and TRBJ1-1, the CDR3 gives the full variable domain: DGGITQSPKYLFRKEGQNVTLSCEQNLNHDAMYWYRQDPGQGLRLIYYSQIVNDFQKGDIAEGYSVSREKKESFPLTVTSAQKNPTAFYLCASSRLTGGIEAFFGQGTRLTVV.